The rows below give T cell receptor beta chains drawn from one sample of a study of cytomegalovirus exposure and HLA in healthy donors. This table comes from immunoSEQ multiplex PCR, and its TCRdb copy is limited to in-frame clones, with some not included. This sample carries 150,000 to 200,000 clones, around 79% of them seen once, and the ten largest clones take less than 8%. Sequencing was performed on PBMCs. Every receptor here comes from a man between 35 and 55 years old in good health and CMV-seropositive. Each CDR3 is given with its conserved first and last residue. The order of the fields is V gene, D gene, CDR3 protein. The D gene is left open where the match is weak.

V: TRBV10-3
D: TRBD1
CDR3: CATSTGQGNSPLHF

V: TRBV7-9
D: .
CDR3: CSSISPRRGYEQYF

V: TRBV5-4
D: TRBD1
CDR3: CASSHKGQGDNEQFF

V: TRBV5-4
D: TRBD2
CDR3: CASSFDSGRSGELFF

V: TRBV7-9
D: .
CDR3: CASSYGHQLNYGYTF

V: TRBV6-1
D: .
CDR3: CASLTQAYEQYF

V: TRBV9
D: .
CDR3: CASSPYSGSYNEQFF

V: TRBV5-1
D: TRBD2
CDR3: CASSLEGTSYEQFF

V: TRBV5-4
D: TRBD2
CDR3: CASRPPGTSGRPYEQYF

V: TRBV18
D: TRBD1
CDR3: CASSPGQGVVGYTF

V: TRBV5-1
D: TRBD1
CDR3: CASSLVSTGGRYEQYF

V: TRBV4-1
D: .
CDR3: CASSQETADYTF

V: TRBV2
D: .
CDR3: CASSPIQQGREKLFF

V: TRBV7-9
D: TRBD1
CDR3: CASSLVGQSYEQYF

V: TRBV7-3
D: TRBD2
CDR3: CASSLSGLPNEQFF

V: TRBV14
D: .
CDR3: CASSRPPRYEQYF

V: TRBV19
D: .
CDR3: CASSWSSGANVLTF

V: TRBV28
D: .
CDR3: CASSLSGPLAKNIQYF

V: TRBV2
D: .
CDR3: CASSDRNYGYTF

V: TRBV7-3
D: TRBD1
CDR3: CASSLRQGDSPLHF

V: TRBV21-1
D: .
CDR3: CASSTPGRDRGLISNQPQHF

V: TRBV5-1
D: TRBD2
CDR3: CASSLGLAGPGEQFF

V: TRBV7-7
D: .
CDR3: CASSLGVQGYEQYF

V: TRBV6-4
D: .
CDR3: CASSDSILGPVYNEQFF

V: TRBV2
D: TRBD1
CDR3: CASSGQGRNTEAFF

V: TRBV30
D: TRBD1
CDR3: CAWRPPGQGGNYGYTF

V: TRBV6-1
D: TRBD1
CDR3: CASSADRGLAEAFF

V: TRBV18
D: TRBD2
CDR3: CASSPGTSGNEQFF

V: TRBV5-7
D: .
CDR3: CASSGTVYEQYF

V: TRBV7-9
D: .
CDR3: CASSLSGRGYGYTF

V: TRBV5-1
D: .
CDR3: CASSPGGTQYF

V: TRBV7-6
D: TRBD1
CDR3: CASSLQDRGYEQYF

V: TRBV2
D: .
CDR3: CASSLSRGEAFF

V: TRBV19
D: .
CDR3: CASSIRSGQNTGELFF

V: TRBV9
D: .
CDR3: CASSVRSPTGELFF

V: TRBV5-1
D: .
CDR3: CASSLTFLNTEAFF

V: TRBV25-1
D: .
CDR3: CASSEGASASYEQYF

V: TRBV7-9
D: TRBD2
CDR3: CASSLVGLSGSSYNEQFF

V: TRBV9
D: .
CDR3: CASSVAAGETDTQYF

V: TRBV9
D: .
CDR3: CASTLGQSSGNTIYF

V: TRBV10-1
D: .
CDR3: CASSEWVSEEQFF

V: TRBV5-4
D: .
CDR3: CASSTYYEQYF

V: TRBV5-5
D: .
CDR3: CASSALAGTGELFF

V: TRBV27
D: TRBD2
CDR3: CASRSRGRGSTGELFF

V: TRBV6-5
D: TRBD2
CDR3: CASSLAGGSSYEQYF